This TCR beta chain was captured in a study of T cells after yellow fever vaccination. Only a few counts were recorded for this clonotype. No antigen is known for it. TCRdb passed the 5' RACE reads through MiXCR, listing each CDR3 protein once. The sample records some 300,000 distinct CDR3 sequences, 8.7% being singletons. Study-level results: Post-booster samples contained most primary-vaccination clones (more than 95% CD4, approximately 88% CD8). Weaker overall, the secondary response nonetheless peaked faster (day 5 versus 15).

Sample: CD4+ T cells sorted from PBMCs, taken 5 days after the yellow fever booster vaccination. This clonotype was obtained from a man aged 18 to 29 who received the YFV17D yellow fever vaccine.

The CDR3 DNA sequence: TGCGCCAGCAGCTTGGGGGACCTTAACTATGGCTACACCTTC. This codes for CASSLGDLNYGYTF. The gene calls are TRBV5-1 and TRBJ1-2; the D gene is possibly TRBD1 (5 bases). The CDR3 covers 14 residues. The germline V gene has CDR1 SGHRS and CDR2 YFSETQ. V was clipped by 0 bases and J by 1 base, with 7 bases between them.